This TCR beta chain is from a study of CD8+ T cells in alopecia areata. Lesional scalp punch biopsies and peripheral blood were collected from alopecia areata patients. Extraction of RNA preceded its reverse transcription into cDNA, which served as the sequencing template. TCRdb's table, derived via immunoSEQ multiplex PCR, lists solely in-frame clones and lacks some. The sample yields some 82,000 clones, around 54% seen once. Findings and limits, study-wide: There were also resident alphabeta T cells of normal skin sequenced in scalp samples. Clarity of TCR sharing across patients fell short of that in mice, possibly HLA-related.

CDR3 size: 13 residues. Trimming cost V 1 base and J 5 bases, with 11 bases left between them. The germline CDR1 and CDR2 sequences are GTSNPN and SVGIG (reference sequence). Concerning this clone itself: What it binds is not known.

This chain uses TRBV30 with TRBJ2-5; TRBD2 is a possible D gene (7 bases). Sequences were obtained from NKG2D-high CD8+ T cells sorted from blood. The source is a human donor with alopecia areata. The CDR3, as DNA: TGTGCCTGGAGTGATGAGGGGGGGGAGACCCAGTACTTC. This gives the protein CAWSDEGGETQYF.